Below are 26 T cell receptor beta chains sequenced from a single sample in a study of technical replicates of blood from several donors. Repertoires were generated with immunoSEQ multiplex PCR, while TCRdb's copy carries only in-frame clones and drops some. The table has 50,000 to 70,000 clones, 70% to 90% seen once. The sample consisted of PBMCs. The receptor source for this set is a human donor in good health. Some clones in this sample may be carry-over from other donors' samples.

V gene TRBV5-1 combines with J gene TRBJ1-5; possible D gene TRBD1, 5 bases. The V gene lost 5 bases and the J gene lost 1 base, with 7 bases spanning the gap. The CDR3 length is 13 residues. CDR1 and CDR2 (germline): SGHRS, YFSETQ. Written as DNA, the CDR3 is TGCGCCAGCAGTCGGGGGAGCAATCAGCCCCAGCATTTT. Protein sequence: CASSRGSNQPQHF.

The chain uses TRBV6-5 and TRBJ2-1; 7 bases are a match to TRBD2. The germline CDR1 and CDR2 sequences are MNHEY and SVGAGI. The V and J ends lost 2 bases and 6 bases, in that order; junction bases with no gene match: 4. The CDR3 is 14 amino acids. The CDR3 DNA reads TGTGCCAGCAGTTACAGGACTAGTGCCAATGAGCAGTTCTTC. Translated: CASSYRTSANEQFF.

V and J are TRBV7-3 and TRBJ1-1; a weak D match, TRBD1 (5 bases). In germline, CDR1 is SGHTA, CDR2 FQGTGA. V dropped 1 base and J dropped 1 base, with 16 bases sitting between them. There are 17 residues in the CDR3. This chain's CDR3 is CASSLRGGEGANTEAFF. DNA of the CDR3: TGTGCCAGCAGCTTAAGGGGGGGTGAAGGGGCGAACACTGAAGCTTTCTTT.

The table lists this clone with a count of one. The chain employs TRBV6-6 and TRBJ1-5; D might be TRBD1 (5 bases). Germline assignment: CDR1 MNHNY and CDR2 SVGAGI (reference sequence). V lost 5 bases to trimming and J lost 1 base, with 6 bases between them. This CDR3 comprises 13 residues. The CDR3 here is CASSRGSNQPQHF. In nucleotides, the CDR3 is TGTGCCAGCAGTAGGGGAAGCAATCAGCCCCAGCATTTT.

Remarks on this clone: The germline gene is not matched at one end of the junction; a read error may be the cause. V and J are TRBV5-5 and TRBJ2-5; 15 bases agree with TRBD2. CDR3 size: 13 residues. Germline CDR1 is SGHKS and CDR2 is YYEKEE (reference sequence). CDR3 sequence (DNA): TGTGCCAGCAGCCGCGGACTAGCGGGAGGGGCGGACTTC. Residues: CASSRGLAGGADF.

This chain connects TRBV4-3 to TRBJ2-5, with D maybe TRBD2 (6 bases). Trimming cost V 1 base and J 4 bases, with 19 bases left between them. There are 17 residues in the CDR3. In germline, CDR1 is LGHNA, CDR2 YSLEER. CDR3 in amino acids: CASSQGLVPGLRETQYF. CDR3 nucleotides: TGCGCCAGCAGCCAAGGTCTTGTTCCGGGACTCAGAGAGACCCAGTACTTC.

For the CDR3, the DNA is TGTGCCAGCATCTTTGGGACAGGGCTGAGTTCCTACAATGAGCAGTTCTTC. It yields the protein CASIFGTGLSSYNEQFF. This chain uses TRBV2 with TRBJ2-1, with TRBD1 identical over 9 bases. Germline trimming cut 7 bases from V and 1 base from J; bases unmatched to any gene: 11. The V gene's germline CDR1 is SNHLY and CDR2 FYNNEI. The CDR3 runs 17 residues.

With regard to this clone: Sequence at one end of the junction differs from germline and may be a read error. The J gene is TRBJ2-1, the V gene TRBV29-1; a possible D gene is TRBD2 (6 bases). Germline loops: CDR1 SQVTM, CDR2 ANQGSEA. This CDR3 contains 15 residues. The CDR3, as DNA: TGCAGCGTAATCTTCCGGGACTCGAGCTACAATGAACAGTTCTTC. Amino acids: CSVIFRDSSYNEQFF.

J is TRBJ2-2 and V is TRBV9; 7 nucleotides agree with TRBD2. Germline V gene data show CDR1 as SGDLS and CDR2 as YYNGEE. The trim removed 4 bases at V and 1 base at J, leaving 4 bases unmatched. CDR3 size: 15 residues. The CDR3 sequence is CASSPREGNTGELFF. The CDR3 bases are TGTGCCAGCAGCCCAAGGGAGGGGAACACCGGGGAGCTGTTTTTT.

The chain links TRBV9 to TRBJ1-6; 10 nucleotides agree with TRBD1. CDR3 length equals 15 residues. Trimming took 2 bases from V and 7 from J; bases not matched to a gene: 3. Germline V gene sequence: CDR1 SGDLS, CDR2 YYNGEE. The CDR3 spells CASSVGTGENSPLHF. The CDR3 nucleotides are TGTGCCAGCAGCGTTGGGACAGGGGAAAATTCACCCCTCCACTTT.

The rearrangement joins TRBV29-1 to TRBJ1-2, with D perhaps TRBD1 (5 bases). V lost 4 bases, J lost 2 bases, and 11 bases lay in between. CDR1 and CDR2 from the germline V gene are SQVTM and ANQGSEA. The CDR3 contains 13 residues. The CDR3 region is CSVVDDSNYGYTF. CDR3 in DNA: TGCAGCGTTGTAGACGACAGCAACTATGGCTACACCTTC.

The V call is TRBV9, the J call TRBJ2-5; 12 nucleotides align to TRBD1. Germline loops: CDR1 SGDLS, CDR2 YYNGEE. V gave up 3 bases and J gave up 6 bases; unmatched junction bases: 6. CDR3 length: 15 residues. The CDR3, as DNA: TGTGCCAGCAGCGCCGGGACAGGGGGCATCAAGACCCAGTACTTC. It codes for CASSAGTGGIKTQYF.

Only one count was recorded for this clone. The chain carries TRBV5-1 and TRBJ2-7; 8 positions match TRBD1. CDR1 is SGHRS, CDR2 YFSETQ, per germline. The CDR3 runs 16 residues. After removal of 3 bases from V and 0 bases from J, the junction contained 8 bases not matched to a gene. Written as DNA, the CDR3 is TGCGCCAGCAGCTGGCAGACAGGGGCCAACTCCTACGAGCAGTACTTC. Translated: CASSWQTGANSYEQYF.

This chain joins TRBV13 and TRBJ2-1; perhaps TRBD2 as D (6 bases). Germline values: CDR1 PRHDT, CDR2 FYEKMQ (reference sequence). The V end lost 0 bases, the J end lost 7 bases, and 22 bases lay between the germline ends. This CDR3 comprises 18 residues. The CDR3 region is CASSLGSERVTPRNEQFF. The DNA for the CDR3 is TGTGCCAGCAGCTTAGGCTCAGAGCGGGTCACTCCCCGGAATGAGCAGTTCTTC. The whole variable domain, remainder taken from reference TRBV13 and TRBJ2-1, is AAGVIQSPRHLIKEKRETATLKCYPIPRHDTVYWYQQGPGQDPQFLISFYEKMQSDKGSIPDRFSAQQFSDYHSELNMSSLELGDSALYFCASSLGSERVTPRNEQFFGPGTRLTVL.

The rearrangement links TRBV7-9 to TRBJ1-2; D unresolved. With 1 base removed from V and 6 bases from J, the gap between germline ends came to 12 bases. Looked up from germline, CDR1 is SEHNR and CDR2 is FQNEAQ (reference sequence). This CDR3 has 14 residues. CDR3: CASSLVTGMDGYTF. The DNA of the CDR3 is TGTGCCAGCAGCTTAGTCACCGGGATGGATGGCTACACCTTC.

The CDR3 region is CASGALQETQYF. Here the CDR3 DNA reads TGTGCCAGCGGAGCGCTCCAAGAGACCCAGTACTTC. The rearrangement uses TRBV2 and TRBJ2-5; unclear D gene. Trimming pared 8 bases from V and 1 base from J, leaving 8 bases between. CDR3 length: 12 residues. CDR1 is SNHLY and CDR2 is FYNNEI in the germline V gene.

The chain combines TRBV18 with TRBJ2-5; no reliable D call. Trimming pared 0 bases from V and 5 bases from J, leaving 19 bases between. The CDR3 totals 17 residues. Germline loops: CDR1 KGHSH, CDR2 LQKENI. The CDR3 sequence is CASSPPVSVLVSETQYF. The CDR3 DNA follows: TGTGCCAGCTCACCACCTGTCTCGGTCTTAGTATCGGAGACCCAGTACTTC.

The rearrangement links TRBV5-5 to TRBJ1-1, with D maybe TRBD1 (6 bases). The CDR3 sequence is 16 residues long. CDR1 and CDR2 (germline): SGHKS, YYEKEE (reference sequence). The V gene lost 2 bases and the J gene lost 1 base, with 15 bases spanning the gap. In DNA, the CDR3 is TGTGCCAGCAGCTTTTGGCATGACAGGCCGAACACTGAAGCTTTCTTT. Translating it yields CASSFWHDRPNTEAFF.

The chain links TRBV5-1 to TRBJ2-7, with a tentative D call TRBD1 (6 bases). Trimming cost V 4 bases and J 5 bases, with 16 bases left between them. CDR3 length: 14 residues. Germline V gives CDR1 SGHRS, CDR2 YFSETQ. The CDR3 DNA sequence: TGCGCCAGCAGCGAGAACAGGGTTTCCAACGAGCAGTACTTC. It yields the protein CASSENRVSNEQYF.

The genes are TRBV19 and TRBJ2-3, with unresolved D. Per the germline V gene, CDR1 is LNHDA and CDR2 is SQIVND (reference sequence). The ends were cut back, 6 bases at V and 0 bases at J, with 10 bases in the middle. The CDR3 sequence is 14 residues long. The CDR3 region has the DNA TGTGCCAGTAGCGCGGCCGCTAGCACAGATACGCAGTATTTT. As protein: CASSAAASTDTQYF.

A few counts support this clone. V and J are TRBV4-2 and TRBJ1-2; weak D call: TRBD1 (6 bases). This CDR3 has 14 residues. V gave up 0 bases and J gave up 8 bases, with 13 bases separating them. Germline-derived CDR1 and CDR2 are LGHNA and YNFKEQ. The CDR3 DNA reads TGTGCCAGCAGCCAAGAATCGGGGGGCGTCGGCTACACCTTC. Translation: CASSQESGGVGYTF.

This clone appeared a few times. This chain uses TRBV7-8 with TRBJ2-7; TRBD2 matches at 11 bases. Germline CDR1 is SGHVS and CDR2 is FQNEAQ. This CDR3 comprises 14 residues. The V segment lost 5 bases and the J segment 5 bases; nucleotides outside the gene matches: 5. The CDR3 bases are TGTGCCAGCAGCATTAGCGGGAGGGCCGACGAGCAGTACTTC. The encoded protein is CASSISGRADEQYF. The entire variable domain, with the rest obtained from reference TRBV7-8 and TRBJ2-7, is as follows: GAGVSQSPRYKVAKRGQDVALRCDPISGHVSLFWYQQALGQGPEFLTYFQNEAQLDKSGLPSDRFFAERPEGSVSTLKIQRTQQEDSAVYLCASSISGRADEQYFGPGTRLTVT.

This clone was recorded a few times. The CDR3 loop reads CASSGPGTGIDTQYF. Here the CDR3 DNA reads TGTGCCAGCAGCGGGCCCGGGACAGGGATAGATACGCAGTATTTT. This chain links TRBV7-9 with TRBJ2-3; 9 nucleotides match TRBD1. The V gene's germline CDR1 is SEHNR and CDR2 FQNEAQ (reference sequence). This CDR3 is 15 amino acids long. V lost 5 bases to trimming and J lost 5 bases; unmatched junction nucleotides: 8.

This rearrangement joins TRBV4-1 to TRBJ2-7; 9 positions match TRBD1. The germline CDR1 and CDR2 sequences are MGHRA and YSYEKL. Germline trimming cut 6 bases from V and 0 bases from J; bases unmatched to any gene: 6. The length of the CDR3 is 15 residues. The CDR3 sequence: CASSAGQGPSYEQYF. CDR3 DNA sequence: TGCGCCAGCAGTGCGGGACAGGGACCCTCCTACGAGCAGTACTTC.

V is TRBV5-6 and J is TRBJ2-3, with 10 bases aligning to TRBD2. Trimming removed 4 bases from V and 1 base from J; junction bases left unmatched: 9. From germline, CDR1 is SGHDT and CDR2 YYEEEE. This CDR3 region has 17 residues. The CDR3 is CASSAGTSDFGTDTQYF. The CDR3 nucleotides are TGTGCCAGCAGCGCGGGGACTAGCGACTTCGGCACAGATACGCAGTATTTT.

The chain recombines TRBV19 with TRBJ2-7; 7 bases are shared with TRBD1. After removal of 4 bases from V and 2 bases from J, the junction contained 5 bases not matched to a gene. CDR1 is LNHDA, CDR2 SQIVND, per germline (reference sequence). This CDR3 has 14 amino acids. CDR3 sequence reads: CASSRGTDTYEQYF. As DNA, the CDR3 is TGTGCCAGTAGTAGAGGGACAGACACCTACGAGCAGTACTTC.